These T cell receptor beta chains were read from a single sample in a study of blood T cell repertoires in COVID-19. Sequencing used immunoSEQ multiplex PCR; TCRdb keeps in-frame clones, though not all of them. The sample has under 250,000 clones; 84% are singletons. The material sequenced was peripheral blood. The receptors come from a man between 45 and 60 years old with active or convalescent COVID-19. CDR3s leave out the opening cysteine and the closing phenylalanine or tryptophan.

>TRBV18|TRBJ2-3
ASSPRGTSGTDTQY
>TRBV11-3|TRBJ2-1
ASSLSFGGDNEQF
>TRBV7-2|TRBJ2-2
ASSSEVSGELF
>TRBV19|TRBJ1-3
ASSQQSSGNTIY
>TRBV7-9|TRBJ2-5
ASSTGLAETQY
>TRBV5-1|TRBJ1-2
ASSITRGSGYT
>TRBV6-5|TRBJ2-5
ASSLGRRETQY
>TRBV18|TRBJ1-3
ASSPAGGNAGNTIY
>TRBV5-1|TRBJ1-1
ASSLETGTNTEAF
>TRBV7-2|TRBJ2-3
ASRPSYSTDTQY
>TRBV19|TRBJ2-3
ASSIVRGQGTDTQY
>TRBV28|TRBJ2-7
ASSFRISGMGNGYEQY